Following are 2 T cell receptor beta chains from one sample sequenced in a study of identical twins. TCRdb re-called the 5' RACE reads with MiXCR, one entry per CDR3 protein. The sample holds 1.5 million to 2 million distinct CDR3 sequences; around 33% are singletons and the top ten take 0.25% to 0.3%. Source material: cord blood. All receptors come from a newborn girl in good health.

This clonotype was detected a few times. The chain links TRBV20-1 to TRBJ2-5, with TRBD2 matching 9 bases. Trimming removed 4 bases from V and 3 bases from J; junction bases left unmatched: 9. There are 15 residues in the CDR3. Germline-derived CDR1 and CDR2 are DFQATT and SNEGSKA (reference sequence). CDR3 coding DNA: TGCAGTGCTACCAAGGGGGGACTAGCTAAAGAGACCCAGTACTTC. This sequence encodes CSATKGGLAKETQYF.

This clonotype has ten or more counts. V is TRBV28 and J is TRBJ1-2; TRBD1 matches at 8 bases. This CDR3 region has 12 residues. Unmatched junction bases numbered 4, after V lost 5 bases and J lost 8 bases. Germline-derived CDR1 and CDR2 are MDHEN and SYDVKM. In DNA form, the CDR3 reads TGTGCCAGCAGTATCTCAGGGGGCGGCTACACCTTC. As protein: CASSISGGGYTF.